This TCR beta chain was captured in a study of T-cell memory formation after mild COVID-19. General study points: A balance of CD4 and CD8 characterized clones contracting day 15 to 85, whereas later expanders leaned CD4+.

This CDR3 has 15 residues. The V end was cut by 0 bases, the J end by 3 bases, with 9 bases between. It was 5'RACE with constant-segment primers that produced the TCR alpha and TCR beta cDNA libraries, which carried sample barcodes and UMIs. TCRdb reprocessed the 5' RACE reads with MiXCR, giving one entry per CDR3 protein. Of 120,000 to 150,000 distinct CDR3 sequences detected, about 19% appear once; the ten largest clones hold about 2.3%. As regards this clonotype: Antigen specificity is unknown.

The V and J genes are TRBV12-3 or TRBV12-4 and TRBJ1-5; D is uncertain. The sequence was obtained from an adult woman who had mild COVID-19 (a few samples of this study predate the infection). Cell type and time point are not known. The specimen was PBMCs or a T cell subset sorted from them (not recorded which). The CDR3 region has the DNA TGTGCCAGCAGTTTAGCGGCAGGTCACAATCAGCCCCAGCATTTT. The encoded protein is CASSLAAGHNQPQHF.